This T cell receptor (beta chain) originates from a study of OX40 agonist ivuxolimab in advanced cancers. Across the study: Melanoma, hepatocellular carcinoma, head and neck or renal cell cancer occurred in dose-escalation patients. Whole-study findings and limits: Undetermined was the antigen specificity of the expanded peripheral T cells.

In germline, CDR1 is SGHTA, CDR2 FQGNSA. The CDR3 is made up of 14 amino acids. The V end was cut by 1 base, the J end by 7 bases, with 14 bases between. A remark on this clone: Its antigen is unidentified.

Assay: immunoSEQ multiplex PCR; the TCRdb copy retains only in-frame clones and omits some. The sample gives roughly 70,000 clones, approximately 81% of which show up once; about 2.1% is in the top ten. Blood samples were obtained at baseline, cycle 4 day 1, and cycle 7 day 1. The origin of this receptor is an adult with an advanced solid tumor such as melanoma, head and neck, liver or kidney cancer. Here the sequenced sample was CD4+ or CD8+ T cells sorted from blood, taken in a trial of the OX40 agonist ivuxolimab. The chain joins TRBV7-2 to TRBJ2-7; D is unclear. CDR3 amino acids: CASSLGVRRQEQYF. CDR3 sequence (DNA): TGTGCCAGCAGCTTAGGAGTACGTCGCCAGGAGCAGTACTTC.